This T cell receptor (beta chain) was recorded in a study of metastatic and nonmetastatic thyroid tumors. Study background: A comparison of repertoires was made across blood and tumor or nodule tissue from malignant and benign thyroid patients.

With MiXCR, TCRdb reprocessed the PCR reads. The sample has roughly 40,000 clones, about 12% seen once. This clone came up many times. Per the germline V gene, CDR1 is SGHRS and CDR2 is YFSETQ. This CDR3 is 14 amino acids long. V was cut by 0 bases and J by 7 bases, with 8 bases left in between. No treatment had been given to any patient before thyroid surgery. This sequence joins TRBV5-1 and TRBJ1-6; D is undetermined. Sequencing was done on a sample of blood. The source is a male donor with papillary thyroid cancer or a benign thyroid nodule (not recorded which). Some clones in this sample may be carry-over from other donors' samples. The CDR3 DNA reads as TGCGCCAGCAGCTTGGCTTCGGGGAATTCACCCCTCCACTTT. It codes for CASSLASGNSPLHF.